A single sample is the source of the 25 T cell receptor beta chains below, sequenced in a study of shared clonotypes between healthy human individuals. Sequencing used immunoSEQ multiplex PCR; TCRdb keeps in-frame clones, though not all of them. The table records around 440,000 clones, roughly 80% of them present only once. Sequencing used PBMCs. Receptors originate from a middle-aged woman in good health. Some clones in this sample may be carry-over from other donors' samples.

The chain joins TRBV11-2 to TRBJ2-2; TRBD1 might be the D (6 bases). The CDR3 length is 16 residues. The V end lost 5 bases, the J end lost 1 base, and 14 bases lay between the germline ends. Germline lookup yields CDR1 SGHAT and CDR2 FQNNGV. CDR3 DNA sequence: TGTGCCAGCAGCCTATGGGACAACCAGAACACCGGGGAGCTGTTTTTT. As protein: CASSLWDNQNTGELFF.

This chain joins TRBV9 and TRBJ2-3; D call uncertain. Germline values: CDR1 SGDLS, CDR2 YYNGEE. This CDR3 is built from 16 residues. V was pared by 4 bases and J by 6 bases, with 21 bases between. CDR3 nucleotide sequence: TGTGCCAGCAGCCCCCTTTGGATTCTGGGTGGTGATACGCAGTATTTT. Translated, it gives CASSPLWILGGDTQYF. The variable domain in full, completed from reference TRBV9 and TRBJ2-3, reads DSGVTQTPKHLITATGQRVTLRCSPRSGDLSVYWYQQSLDQGLQFLIQYYNGEERAKGNILERFSAQQFPDLHSELNLSSLELGDSALYFCASSPLWILGGDTQYFGPGTRLTVL.

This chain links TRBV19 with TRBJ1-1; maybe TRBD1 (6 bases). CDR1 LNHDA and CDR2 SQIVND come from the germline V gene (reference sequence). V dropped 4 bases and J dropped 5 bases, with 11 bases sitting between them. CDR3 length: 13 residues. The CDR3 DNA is TGTGCCAGTAGTACGGGACAAACTACTGAAGCTTTCTTT. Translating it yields CASSTGQTTEAFF.

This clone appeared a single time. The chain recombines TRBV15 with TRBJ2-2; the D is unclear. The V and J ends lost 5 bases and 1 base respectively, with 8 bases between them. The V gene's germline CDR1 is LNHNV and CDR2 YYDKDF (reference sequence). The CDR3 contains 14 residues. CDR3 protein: CATSLAVNTGELFF. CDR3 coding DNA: TGTGCCACCAGCCTCGCGGTGAACACCGGGGAGCTGTTTTTT.

CDR3 sequence: CASSPLGTSYEQFF. The CDR3 DNA sequence: TGTGCCAGCAGCCCCCTCGGGACTTCATATGAGCAGTTCTTC. This chain uses TRBV11-3 with TRBJ2-1, with D tentatively TRBD2 (6 bases). Trimming took 5 bases from V and 8 from J, leaving 16 bases between them. Germline V gives CDR1 SGHNT, CDR2 YENEEA. This CDR3 has 14 residues.

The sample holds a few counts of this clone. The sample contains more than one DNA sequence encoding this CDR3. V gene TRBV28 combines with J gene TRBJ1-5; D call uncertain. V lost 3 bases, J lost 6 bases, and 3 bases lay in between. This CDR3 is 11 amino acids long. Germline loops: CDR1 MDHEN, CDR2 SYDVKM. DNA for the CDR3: TGTGCCAGCAGTTTTGGTCAGCCCCAGCATTTT. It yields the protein CASSFGQPQHF.

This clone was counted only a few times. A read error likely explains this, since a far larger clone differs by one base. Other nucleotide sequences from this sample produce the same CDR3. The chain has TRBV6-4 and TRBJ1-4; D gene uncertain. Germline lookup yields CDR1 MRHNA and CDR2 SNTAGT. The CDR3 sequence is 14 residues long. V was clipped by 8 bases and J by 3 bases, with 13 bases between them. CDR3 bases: TGTGCCAGCGGTAGCGGGCGACCTAATGAAAAACTGTTTTTT. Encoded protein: CASGSGRPNEKLFF.

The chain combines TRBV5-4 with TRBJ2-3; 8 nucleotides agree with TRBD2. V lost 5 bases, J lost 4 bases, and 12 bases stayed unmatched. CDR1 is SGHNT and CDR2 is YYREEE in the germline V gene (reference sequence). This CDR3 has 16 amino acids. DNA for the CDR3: TGTGCCAGCAGTCCTTTCAAGACTAGCGCCGCAGATACGCAGTATTTT. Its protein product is CASSPFKTSAADTQYF.

CDR3 residues: CASSQTPGQGLETQYF. CDR3 DNA sequence: TGCGCCAGCAGCCAAACCCCCGGACAGGGGTTGGAGACCCAGTACTTC. J is TRBJ2-5 and V is TRBV4-1, with TRBD1 identical over 9 bases. The CDR3 runs 16 residues. The ends lost 2 bases at V and 5 bases at J; junction bases unmatched: 9. Germline V gene lookup returns CDR1 MGHRA and CDR2 YSYEKL.

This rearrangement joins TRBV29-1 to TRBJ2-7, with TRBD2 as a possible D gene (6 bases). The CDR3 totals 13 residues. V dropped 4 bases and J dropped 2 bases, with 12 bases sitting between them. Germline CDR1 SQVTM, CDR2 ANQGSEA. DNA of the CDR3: TGCAGCGTTGGTATCGGAGGGGCCTACGAGCAGTACTTC. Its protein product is CSVGIGGAYEQYF.

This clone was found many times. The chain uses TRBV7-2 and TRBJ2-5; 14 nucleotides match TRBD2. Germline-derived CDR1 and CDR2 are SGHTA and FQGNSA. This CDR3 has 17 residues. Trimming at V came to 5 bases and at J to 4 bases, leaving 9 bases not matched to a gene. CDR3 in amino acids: CASSTAGTSGSGETQYF. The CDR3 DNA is TGTGCCAGCAGCACAGCCGGGACTAGCGGGAGTGGAGAGACCCAGTACTTC.

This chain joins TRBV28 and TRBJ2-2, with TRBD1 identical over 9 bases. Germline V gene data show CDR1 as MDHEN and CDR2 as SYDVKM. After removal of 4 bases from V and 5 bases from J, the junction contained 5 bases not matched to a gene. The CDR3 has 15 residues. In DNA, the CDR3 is TGTGCCAGCAGTTGGGGCGGGACAGGGACCGGGGAGCTGTTTTTT. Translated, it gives CASSWGGTGTGELFF.

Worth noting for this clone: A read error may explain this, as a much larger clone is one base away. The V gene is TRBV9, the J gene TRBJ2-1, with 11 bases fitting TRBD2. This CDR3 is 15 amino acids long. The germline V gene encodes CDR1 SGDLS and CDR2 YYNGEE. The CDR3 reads CASSPRLAGHNGQFF. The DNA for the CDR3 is TGTGCCAGCAGCCCTAGACTAGCGGGACACAATGGGCAGTTCTTC.

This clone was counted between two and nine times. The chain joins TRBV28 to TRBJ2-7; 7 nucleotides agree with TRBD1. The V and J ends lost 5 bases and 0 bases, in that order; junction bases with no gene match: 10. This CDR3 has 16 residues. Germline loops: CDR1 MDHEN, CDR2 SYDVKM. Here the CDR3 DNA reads TGTGCCAGCAGTGACTGGGGCAGGGGGATCTCCTACGAGCAGTACTTC. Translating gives CASSDWGRGISYEQYF.

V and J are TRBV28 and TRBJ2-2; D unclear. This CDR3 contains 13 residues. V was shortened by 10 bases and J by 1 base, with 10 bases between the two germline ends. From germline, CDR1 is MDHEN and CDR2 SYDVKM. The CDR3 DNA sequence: TGTGCCACCGGACGGAGGAACACCGGGGAGCTGTTTTTT. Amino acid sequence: CATGRRNTGELFF.

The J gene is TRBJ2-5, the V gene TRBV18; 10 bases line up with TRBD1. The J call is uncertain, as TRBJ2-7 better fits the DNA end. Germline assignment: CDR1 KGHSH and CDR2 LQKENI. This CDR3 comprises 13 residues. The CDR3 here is CASSRDRGNEQYF. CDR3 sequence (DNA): TGTGCCAGCTCACGGGACAGGGGTAACGAGCAGTACTTC.

The CDR3 nucleotides read TGCGCCAGCAATGGGGCCGAAAACATTCAGTACTTC. Encoded protein: CASNGAENIQYF. The rearrangement uses TRBV5-1 and TRBJ2-4; TRBD1 might be the D (5 bases). V lost 6 bases to trimming and J lost 5 bases, with 9 bases between them. The V gene's germline CDR1 is SGHRS and CDR2 YFSETQ. The CDR3 consists of 12 residues.

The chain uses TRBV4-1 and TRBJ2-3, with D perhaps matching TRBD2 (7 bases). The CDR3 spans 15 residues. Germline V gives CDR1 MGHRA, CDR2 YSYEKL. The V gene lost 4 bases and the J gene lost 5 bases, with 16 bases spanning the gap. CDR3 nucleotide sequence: TGCGCCAGCAGCCCGAGGGCGGGGGCGCGAGATACGCAGTATTTT. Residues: CASSPRAGARDTQYF.

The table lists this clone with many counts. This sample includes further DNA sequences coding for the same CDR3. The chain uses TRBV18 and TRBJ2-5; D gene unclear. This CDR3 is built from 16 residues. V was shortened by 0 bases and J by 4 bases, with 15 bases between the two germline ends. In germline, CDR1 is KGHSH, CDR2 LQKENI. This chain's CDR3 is CASSPPVSVGSETQYF. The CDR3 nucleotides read TGTGCCAGCTCACCACCGGTCTCGGTGGGGTCAGAGACCCAGTACTTC.

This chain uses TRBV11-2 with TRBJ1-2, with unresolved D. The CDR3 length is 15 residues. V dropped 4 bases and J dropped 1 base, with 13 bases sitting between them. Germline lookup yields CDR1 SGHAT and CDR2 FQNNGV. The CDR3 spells CASSSTWGSNYGYTF. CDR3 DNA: TGTGCCAGCAGCTCTACATGGGGTAGTAACTATGGCTACACCTTC.

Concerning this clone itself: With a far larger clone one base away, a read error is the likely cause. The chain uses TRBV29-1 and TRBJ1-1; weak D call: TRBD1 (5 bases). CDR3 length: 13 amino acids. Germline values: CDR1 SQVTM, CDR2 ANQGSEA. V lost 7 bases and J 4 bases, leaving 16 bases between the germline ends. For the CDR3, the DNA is TGCAGCGCTGTGAGCAGGGACGCCACTGAAGCTTTCTTT. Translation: CSAVSRDATEAFF.

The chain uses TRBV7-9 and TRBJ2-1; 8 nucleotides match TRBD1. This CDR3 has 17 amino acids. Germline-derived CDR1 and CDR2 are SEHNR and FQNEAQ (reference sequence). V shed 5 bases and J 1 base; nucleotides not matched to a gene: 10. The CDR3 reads CASSAGRGLWSYNEQFF. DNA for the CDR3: TGTGCCAGCAGCGCGGGCAGGGGGCTCTGGTCCTACAATGAGCAGTTCTTC.

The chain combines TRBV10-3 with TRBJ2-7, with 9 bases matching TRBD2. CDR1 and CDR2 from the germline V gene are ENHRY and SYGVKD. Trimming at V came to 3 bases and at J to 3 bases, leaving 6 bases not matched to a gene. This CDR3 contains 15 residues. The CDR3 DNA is TGTGCCATCAGTGACCCGGGACTAGCAATCTACGAGCAGTACTTC. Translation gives CAISDPGLAIYEQYF.

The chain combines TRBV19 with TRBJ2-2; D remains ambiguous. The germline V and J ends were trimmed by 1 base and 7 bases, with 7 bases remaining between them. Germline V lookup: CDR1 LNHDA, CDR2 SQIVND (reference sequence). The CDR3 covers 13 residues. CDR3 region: CASSIVLGGELFF. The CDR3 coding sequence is TGTGCCAGTAGTATAGTGCTGGGCGGGGAGCTGTTTTTT.

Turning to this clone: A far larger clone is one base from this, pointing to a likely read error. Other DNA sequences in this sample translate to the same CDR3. CDR3 sequence: CASSQEVTGDTEAFF. CDR3 sequence (DNA): TGCGCCAGCAGCCAAGAGGTGACAGGGGACACTGAGGCTTTCTTT. This chain uses TRBV4-1 with TRBJ1-1, with 8 bases matching TRBD1. Germline V gene sequence: CDR1 MGHRA, CDR2 YSYEKL. The CDR3 totals 15 residues.